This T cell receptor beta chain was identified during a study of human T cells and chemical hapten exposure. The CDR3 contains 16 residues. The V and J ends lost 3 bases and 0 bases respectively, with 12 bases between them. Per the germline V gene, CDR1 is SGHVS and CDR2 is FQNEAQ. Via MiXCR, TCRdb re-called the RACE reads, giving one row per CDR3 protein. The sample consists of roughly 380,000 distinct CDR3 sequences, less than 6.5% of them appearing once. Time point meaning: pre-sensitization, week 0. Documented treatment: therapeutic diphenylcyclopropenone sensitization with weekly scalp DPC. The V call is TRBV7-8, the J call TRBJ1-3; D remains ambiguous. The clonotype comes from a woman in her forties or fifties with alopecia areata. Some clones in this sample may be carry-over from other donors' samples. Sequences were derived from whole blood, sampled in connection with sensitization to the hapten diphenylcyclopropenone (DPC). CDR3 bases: TGTGCCAGCAGCTTCGGCACACCTAGCTCTGGAAACACCATATATTTT. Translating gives CASSFGTPSSGNTIYF.